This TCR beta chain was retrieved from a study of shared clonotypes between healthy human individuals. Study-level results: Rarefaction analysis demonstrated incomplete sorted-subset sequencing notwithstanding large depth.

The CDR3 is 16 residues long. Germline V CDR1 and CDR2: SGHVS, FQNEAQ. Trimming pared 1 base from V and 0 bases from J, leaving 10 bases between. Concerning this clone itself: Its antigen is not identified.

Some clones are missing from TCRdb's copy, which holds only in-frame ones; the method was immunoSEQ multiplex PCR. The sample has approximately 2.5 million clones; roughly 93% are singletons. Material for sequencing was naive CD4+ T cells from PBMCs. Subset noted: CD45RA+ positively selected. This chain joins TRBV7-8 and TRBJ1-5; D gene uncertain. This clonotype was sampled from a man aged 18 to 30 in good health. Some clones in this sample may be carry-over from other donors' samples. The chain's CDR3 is CASSLVSQNSNQPQHF. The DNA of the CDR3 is TGTGCCAGCAGCTTAGTCAGCCAGAATAGCAATCAGCCCCAGCATTTT.